This TCR beta chain was captured by sequencing in a study of regulatory T cells in long-lasting Graves disease (dated by TCRdb to the early 2020s). Study-level background: Persistent Graves' disease was defined as persistently positive TSH receptor autoantibodies together with antithyroid drug treatment for over 5 years. This study used TCR sequencing and RNA sequencing of peripheral blood to compare persistent Graves' disease patients against newly diagnosed Graves' disease patients. The study was registered as a clinical trial and conducted in China. A total of roughly 35 samples underwent TCR sequencing: about 13 from persistent and about 20 from newly diagnosed Graves' disease patients. On average, persistent Graves' disease patients in the clinical cohort had been on antithyroid drugs for approximately ten years. Broad study findings and their caveats: Sequencing and analysis were restricted to the TCR beta chain. Peripheral blood alone was examined, since thyroid tissue, which constituted the primary lesion, could not be accessed. The authors acknowledged the small sample size as a limitation that may reduce accuracy. Persistent disease showed preferential use of TRBV28, TRBJ1-2 and TRBJ2-5, whereas newly diagnosed disease favored TRBV20-1 and TRBJ2-1. A larger number of public clonotypes was shared among persistent patients (around 3,000) than among newly diagnosed patients (approximately 930). Persistent Graves' disease patients showed lower TCR Shannon entropy and fewer highly expanded clones than newly diagnosed patients, suggesting clonal expansion.

Concerning this clonotype: Its antigen is not yet known. Base-call qualities are not available, and no considerably larger clone is one nucleotide away.

Per the publication, the time point label means: persistent/refractory GD, antithyroid drugs over 5 years with positive TRAb. For both TCR sequencing and RNA sequencing, RNA was extracted from PBMCs using TRIzol. The diagnosis of Graves' disease followed American Thyroid Association guidelines. Recruitment of patients was carried out at an endocrinology department in Xi'an, China. Each patient gave approximately 9 milliliters of peripheral blood, collected in an EDTA anticoagulant tube. Ficoll Paque Plus density gradient separation was used to isolate PBMCs, and no further T cell sorting was performed. An Agilent 2100 Bioanalyzer and agarose gel were used to check RNA quality, while a NanoDrop 2000 measured RNA concentration. Preparation of the library involved multiplex PCR. Instrument on record: Illumina HiSeq 4000. To build TCR beta libraries, CDR3 regions were amplified by Arm-PCR using iRepertoire HTBI primers. Before sequencing, the PCR products underwent gel purification. In the paper's pipeline: A total of 60 to 80 TRBV and some 15 TRBJ segments were identified across samples and were used for gene usage analysis of CDR3 amino acid clonotypes. COPE and FqMerger were used to merge filtered high-quality paired reads into contigs. BLAST was used to align contigs to IMGT TRBV, TRBD and TRBJ reference genes, and CDR3 was defined according to IMGT. Highly expanded clones were defined as clonotypes with a frequency above 0.1%. Shannon entropy served as the measure of repertoire diversity, while the Gini coefficient captured V-J evenness. Clonotypes shared by more than one individual were considered public. TCRdb reprocessing: public reads trimmed at Q25 with fastp, clones called with MiXCR, in-frame beta chains kept. Here each entry gathers all rows of one CDR3 protein and keeps the most common genes and DNA. TCRdb's processing, not the authors' own work, is the source of the V and J calls. The sample table contains 400,000 to 500,000 distinct CDR3 sequences; only one count was recorded for about 20% of them. The top ten clones comprise 13% of the sample.

The CDR3 runs 17 amino acids, cysteine and phenylalanine included. Kept here is only the CDR3 DNA, which spans 51 bases and is read in frame from base 1. From a lookup of the germline V gene (reference sequence), CDR1 and CDR2 are LGHDT and YNNKEL. V ends up 1 base short and J 7 bases short, with an unmatched junction base count of 7. The starting material was peripheral blood mononuclear cells (PBMCs), obtained when the disease was refractory, from a patient treated with antithyroid drugs. The chain is encoded by TRBV3-1 joined to TRBJ2-2, and 12 bases in between align with TRBD2. The clonotype comes from a female donor with Graves disease. The nucleotide sequence reads TGTGCCAGCAGCCAAGGACTAGCGGGAGTCCAAAGCGGGGAGCTGTTTTTT. Translated, it reads CASSQGLAGVQSGELFF.